This note documents a single T cell receptor (beta chain) sequence. Measured with immunoSEQ multiplex PCR; TCRdb has only the in-frame clones, and not every one. The table records approximately 220,000 clones, around 82% of them present only once. This CDR3 has 14 residues. Trimming took off 1 base at V and 7 bases at J, with 13 bases between the two ends. Germline values: CDR1 MNHEY, CDR2 SVGEGT. The data belong to a study of blood T cell repertoires in COVID-19. Across the study: T cells, B-cell-depleted T cells, or PBMCs supplied cDNA or gDNA.

This clonotype was sampled from a woman aged 45-59 years who had been exposed to COVID-19. The sequenced material came from PBMCs or T cells enriched from blood (not recorded which). The rearrangement links TRBV6-2 or TRBV6-3 to TRBJ1-2; perhaps TRBD1 as D (6 bases). The CDR3 sequence: CASSYLQGGGGYTF. The CDR3, as DNA: TGTGCCAGCAGTTACTTACAGGGCGGCGGTGGCTACACCTTC.